A selection of T cell receptor beta chains follows, all from one sample in a study of blood T cell repertoires in COVID-19. This table comes from immunoSEQ multiplex PCR, and its TCRdb copy is limited to in-frame clones, with some not included. The data contain approximately 240,000 clones, about 88% of them singletons. Specimen: peripheral blood. All receptors come from a woman between 40 and 55 years old who had recovered from COVID-19. Each CDR3 is given with its conserved first and last residue. A D gene is named only where the DNA matches it firmly. The listing skips clone size in some rows; elsewhere it reads once, few, many or a size class.

size	J	V	D	CDR3	DNA
.	TRBJ2-1	TRBV6-2/TRBV6-3	TRBD1	CASSQDRAPYNEQFF	TGTGCCAGCAGTCAGGACAGGGCTCCCTACAATGAGCAGTTCTTC
.	TRBJ1-3	TRBV19	.	CASSIPLLSSGNTIYF	TGTGCCAGTAGTATACCCCTCCTGAGCTCTGGAAACACCATATATTTT
.	TRBJ2-1	TRBV18	TRBD2	CASSPAGLAVFSSYNEQFF	TGTGCCAGCTCACCAGCGGGACTAGCGGTTTTTAGCTCCTACAATGAGCAGTTCTTC
.	TRBJ2-3	TRBV2	.	CASSERRGSDTQYF	TGTGCCAGCAGTGAAAGACGGGGGTCAGATACGCAGTATTTT
.	TRBJ2-7	TRBV4-1	.	CASSQESGPYEQYF	TGCGCCAGCAGCCAAGAATCAGGGCCTTACGAGCAGTACTTC
.	TRBJ2-7	TRBV27	TRBD1	CASSLWGQGGYEQYF	TGTGCCAGCAGTTTATGGGGACAGGGTGGATACGAGCAGTACTTC
.	TRBJ2-3	TRBV4-2	TRBD2	CASSHSFGARTFRGGSTDTQYF	TGTGCCAGCAGCCACAGCTTCGGTGCAAGGACCTTCCGCGGGGGAAGCACAGATACGCAGTATTTT
.	TRBJ2-2	TRBV7-9	TRBD2	CASSRLAGGELFF	TGTGCCAGCAGCCGACTAGCGGGCGGGGAGCTGTTTTTT
few	TRBJ2-2	TRBV5-1	TRBD2	CASSWTSGSPNTGELFF	TGCGCCAGCAGCTGGACTAGCGGGAGCCCTAACACCGGGGAGCTGTTTTTT
.	TRBJ2-1	TRBV6-2/TRBV6-3	TRBD2	CASSWTSGKYNEQFF	TGTGCCAGCAGCTGGACTAGCGGGAAGTACAATGAGCAGTTCTTC
.	TRBJ2-7	TRBV28	.	CASSSRDSYEQYF	TGTGCCAGCAGCTCGCGGGACTCCTACGAGCAGTACTTC
.	TRBJ1-3	TRBV7-3	.	CASSPTPGDTIYF	TGTGCCAGCAGCCCAACCCCGGGAGACACCATATATTTT
.	TRBJ2-3	TRBV7-2	TRBD2	CASSRSGTSTDTQYF	TGTGCCAGCAGCCGCAGCGGGACTAGCACAGATACGCAGTATTTT
.	TRBJ2-7	TRBV29-1	TRBD2	CSVSGLAGGAYEQYF	TGCAGCGTTTCCGGACTAGCGGGGGGCGCTTACGAGCAGTACTTC
.	TRBJ1-3	TRBV6-6	TRBD1	CASSTGQASGNTIYF	TGTGCCAGCAGTACCGGACAGGCCTCTGGAAACACCATATATTTT
.	TRBJ1-3	TRBV10-3	.	CATGTGNSGNTIYF	TGTGCCACAGGGACTGGAAACTCTGGAAACACCATATATTTT
.	TRBJ1-6	TRBV27	TRBD1	CASSLRGRSPLHF	TGTGCCAGCAGTTTAAGGGGGCGTTCACCCCTCCACTTT
.	TRBJ1-5	TRBV6-5	TRBD1	CASRSGQGNQPQHF	TGTGCCAGCAGATCCGGACAGGGTAATCAGCCCCAGCATTTT
.	TRBJ2-3	TRBV24-1	TRBD1	CATSDRTGRGTDTQYF	TGTGCCACCAGTGATCGGACAGGGCGGGGCACAGATACGCAGTATTTT
.	TRBJ2-7	TRBV7-6	TRBD1	CASSSTGAGSYEQYF	TGTGCCAGCAGCTCAACAGGGGCAGGTTCCTACGAGCAGTACTTC
.	TRBJ2-1	TRBV4-2	.	CASSSMSSSYNEQFF	TGTGCCAGCAGCTCGATGTCGAGCTCCTACAATGAGCAGTTCTTC
once	TRBJ2-3	TRBV5-1	.	CASSAIWTDTQYF	TGCGCCAGCAGCGCGATCTGGACAGATACGCAGTATTTT
.	TRBJ1-4	TRBV7-8	.	CASSLSGVREKLFF	TGTGCCAGCAGCTTATCAGGGGTGAGGGAAAAACTGTTTTTT
.	TRBJ1-5	TRBV5-8	.	CASSRDTVSNQPQHF	TGTGCCAGCAGCCGGGACACCGTGAGCAATCAGCCCCAGCATTTT
few	TRBJ2-3	TRBV6-5	.	CASSPHRTDTQYF	TGTGCCAGCAGTCCTCACAGAACAGATACGCAGTATTTT
once	TRBJ1-2	TRBV29-1	TRBD1	CSVMGQGARGYTF	TGCAGCGTAATGGGACAGGGGGCTCGGGGCTACACCTTC
.	TRBJ1-2	TRBV27	.	CASSLFPGTNYGYTF	TGTGCCAGCAGTTTATTCCCAGGGACTAACTATGGCTACACCTTC
.	TRBJ1-2	TRBV27	.	CASGLDGVRGGYTF	TGTGCCAGCGGGTTAGATGGGGTAAGGGGTGGCTACACCTTC
.	TRBJ1-5	TRBV19	TRBD1	CASSIPDRGYSNQPQHF	TGTGCCAGTAGTATCCCGGACAGGGGGTATAGCAATCAGCCCCAGCATTTT
.	TRBJ1-5	TRBV10-3	.	CAISVSYNQPQHF	TGTGCCATCAGTGTTAGCTACAATCAGCCCCAGCATTTT
.	TRBJ2-3	TRBV11-2	.	CASSLTADTQYF	TGTGCCAGCAGCTTAACTGCAGATACGCAGTATTTT
.	TRBJ1-5	TRBV28	.	CASRNAGNQPQHF	TGTGCCAGCAGGAACGCGGGCAATCAGCCCCAGCATTTT
.	TRBJ2-1	TRBV27	.	CASSSTGPTYNEQFF	TGTGCCAGCAGTTCCACAGGGCCCACGTACAATGAGCAGTTCTTC
.	TRBJ2-6	TRBV19	TRBD1	CASSIGRTGTYVTGANVLTF	TGTGCCAGTAGTATCGGGCGGACAGGGACTTATGTAACTGGGGCCAACGTCCTGACTTTC
once	TRBJ2-1	TRBV7-2	TRBD2	CASSLVWFLAGGGDEQFF	TGTGCCAGCAGCTTAGTTTGGTTCCTAGCGGGAGGTGGGGATGAGCAGTTCTTC
.	TRBJ2-3	TRBV12-5	TRBD1	CASGLARGTGAADTQYF	TGTGCTAGTGGTTTGGCGCGAGGGACAGGGGCGGCAGATACGCAGTATTTT
.	TRBJ2-1	TRBV5-1	TRBD2	CASSLGLAGVYNEQFF	TGCGCCAGCAGCTTGGGACTAGCGGGAGTCTACAATGAGCAGTTCTTC
.	TRBJ1-2	TRBV19	TRBD1	CASSPRTGGYGYTF	TGTGCCAGTAGTCCCCGGACAGGCGGCTATGGCTACACCTTC